This is a list of T cell receptor beta chains from one sample in a study of blood T cell repertoires in COVID-19. Data came from immunoSEQ multiplex PCR; TCRdb stores just in-frame clones and leaves some out. The sample lists just under 90,000 clones, roughly 84% occurring once. Sequencing input: peripheral blood. These receptors all stem from a woman older than 75 with acute or convalescent COVID-19. Each CDR3 is given with its conserved first and last residue. The order of the fields is J gene, D gene, clone size, V gene, CDR3 protein, CDR3 DNA. The D gene is left open where the match is weak. The listing skips clone size in some rows; elsewhere it reads once, few, many or a size class.

J gene: TRBJ1-1; D gene: -; clone size: -; V gene: TRBV6-6; CDR3 protein: CASSTQRGTNTEAFF; CDR3 DNA: TGTGCCAGCAGTACCCAGCGAGGGACTAACACTGAAGCTTTCTTT
J gene: TRBJ2-1; D gene: TRBD1; clone size: once; V gene: TRBV5-1; CDR3 protein: CASSLQGTDNEQFF; CDR3 DNA: TGCGCCAGCAGCTTACAGGGGACGGACAATGAGCAGTTCTTC
J gene: TRBJ2-4; D gene: TRBD1; clone size: -; V gene: TRBV30; CDR3 protein: CAWFPGQGNIQYF; CDR3 DNA: TGTGCCTGGTTCCCGGGACAGGGGAACATTCAGTACTTC
J gene: TRBJ2-2; D gene: -; clone size: -; V gene: TRBV6-2/TRBV6-3; CDR3 protein: CASSPRDSSAGELFF; CDR3 DNA: TGTGCCAGCAGTCCCCGGGACTCAAGTGCCGGGGAGCTGTTTTTT
J gene: TRBJ1-2; D gene: TRBD1; clone size: few; V gene: TRBV18; CDR3 protein: CASSRDRGDYGYTF; CDR3 DNA: TGTGCCAGCTCACGGGACAGGGGCGACTATGGCTACACCTTC
J gene: TRBJ2-2; D gene: TRBD2; clone size: -; V gene: TRBV7-2; CDR3 protein: CASSPIAGNTGELFF; CDR3 DNA: TGTGCCAGCAGCCCAATAGCGGGGAACACCGGGGAGCTGTTTTTT
J gene: TRBJ1-5; D gene: TRBD1; clone size: -; V gene: TRBV6-5; CDR3 protein: CASRSGGRNQPQHF; CDR3 DNA: TGTGCCAGCAGGTCAGGGGGCAGGAATCAGCCCCAGCATTTT
J gene: TRBJ2-3; D gene: -; clone size: -; V gene: TRBV18; CDR3 protein: CASSGDRTTDTQYF; CDR3 DNA: TGTGCCAGCTCGGGAGACAGGACGACAGATACGCAGTATTTT
J gene: TRBJ2-3; D gene: -; clone size: -; V gene: TRBV29-1; CDR3 protein: CSVEDSADTQYF; CDR3 DNA: TGCAGCGTTGAGGACAGTGCAGATACGCAGTATTTT
J gene: TRBJ2-3; D gene: -; clone size: once; V gene: TRBV4-3; CDR3 protein: CASSQTISTDTQYF; CDR3 DNA: TGCGCCAGCAGCCAAACAATCAGCACAGATACGCAGTATTTT
J gene: TRBJ1-2; D gene: -; clone size: -; V gene: TRBV19; CDR3 protein: CASSIRAGYGYTF; CDR3 DNA: TGTGCCAGTAGTATAAGAGCGGGCTATGGCTACACCTTC
J gene: TRBJ1-2; D gene: -; clone size: -; V gene: TRBV5-1; CDR3 protein: CASSLQGTNYGYTF; CDR3 DNA: TGCGCCAGCAGCTTACAGGGTACTAACTATGGCTACACCTTC
J gene: TRBJ2-3; D gene: TRBD2; clone size: -; V gene: TRBV11-2; CDR3 protein: CASSLGLAGVKDTQYF; CDR3 DNA: TGTGCCAGCAGCTTGGGACTAGCGGGTGTCAAAGATACGCAGTATTTT
J gene: TRBJ2-5; D gene: TRBD1; clone size: -; V gene: TRBV27; CDR3 protein: CASSLRGRQETQYF; CDR3 DNA: TGTGCCAGCAGTTTAAGGGGGCGCCAAGAGACCCAGTACTTC
J gene: TRBJ2-2; D gene: -; clone size: once; V gene: TRBV4-3; CDR3 protein: CASSRHDDGSWELFF; CDR3 DNA: TGCGCCAGCAGCCGACATGACGACGGGAGCTGGGAGCTGTTTTTT
J gene: TRBJ2-7; D gene: TRBD2; clone size: -; V gene: TRBV3-1/TRBV3-2; CDR3 protein: CASSQLAGQPYEQYF; CDR3 DNA: TGTGCCAGCAGCCAACTAGCGGGGCAACCCTACGAGCAGTACTTC
J gene: TRBJ2-1; D gene: -; clone size: -; V gene: TRBV2; CDR3 protein: CASSEGFGQKEQFF; CDR3 DNA: TGTGCCAGCAGTGAAGGGTTTGGCCAGAAAGAGCAGTTCTTC
J gene: TRBJ1-1; D gene: -; clone size: once; V gene: TRBV14; CDR3 protein: CASSALGRTENTEAFF; CDR3 DNA: TGTGCCAGCAGCGCCCTCGGAAGGACAGAAAACACTGAAGCTTTCTTT
J gene: TRBJ2-3; D gene: TRBD2; clone size: -; V gene: TRBV29-1; CDR3 protein: CSVEGGRAGSDTQYF; CDR3 DNA: TGCAGCGTTGAAGGCGGGAGGGCCGGTTCAGATACGCAGTATTTT
J gene: TRBJ1-5; D gene: -; clone size: -; V gene: TRBV7-9; CDR3 protein: CASSSSPVNQPQHF; CDR3 DNA: TGTGCCAGCAGCTCGTCCCCTGTCAATCAGCCCCAGCATTTT